This T cell receptor (beta chain) derives from a study of cytomegalovirus exposure and HLA in healthy donors. J lost 6 bases, V lost 5 bases, and 8 bases had no gene match. The CDR3 has 14 residues. Germline CDR1 is SEHNR and CDR2 is FQNEAQ (reference sequence). This clone was picked up a small number of times. The PCR used 60 Vbeta and 13 Jbeta primers. Original data processing: Later, 80 million or so unique TCR beta chains were counted in an analysis, and 10 million to 12 million of them were shared. Produced via immunoSEQ multiplex PCR; TCRdb's table is partial and in-frame only. That table supplies the V and J calls and clone size; D and trimming were determined from the DNA. The sample lists 170,000 or so clones, about 83% occurring once.

This sequence was found in a girl between 5 and 17 years old in good health and CMV-seropositive. V usage is TRBV7-9 and J usage is TRBJ1-1; 8 bases match TRBD1. Sequencing used PBMCs. The CDR3 DNA follows: TGTGCCAGCAGCGCACGACAGGGGTCGGCTGAAGCTTTCTTT. Encoded protein: CASSARQGSAEAFF.